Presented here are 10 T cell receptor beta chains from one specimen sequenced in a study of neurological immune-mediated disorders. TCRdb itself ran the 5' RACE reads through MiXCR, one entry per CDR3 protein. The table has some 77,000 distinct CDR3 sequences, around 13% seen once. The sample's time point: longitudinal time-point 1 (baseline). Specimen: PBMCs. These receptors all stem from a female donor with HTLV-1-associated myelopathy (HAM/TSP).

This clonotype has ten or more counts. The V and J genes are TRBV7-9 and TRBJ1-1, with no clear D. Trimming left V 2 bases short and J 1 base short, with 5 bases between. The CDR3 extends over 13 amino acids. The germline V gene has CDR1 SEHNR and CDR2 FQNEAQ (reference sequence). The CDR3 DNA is TGTGCCAGCAGCTTATGGGGGAACACTGAAGCTTTCTTT. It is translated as CASSLWGNTEAFF. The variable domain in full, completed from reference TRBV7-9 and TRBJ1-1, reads DTGVSQNPRHKITKRGQNVTFRCDPISEHNRLYWYRQTLGQGPEFLTYFQNEAQLEKSRLLSDRFSAERPKGSFSTLEIQRTEQGDSAMYLCASSLWGNTEAFFGQGTRLTVV.

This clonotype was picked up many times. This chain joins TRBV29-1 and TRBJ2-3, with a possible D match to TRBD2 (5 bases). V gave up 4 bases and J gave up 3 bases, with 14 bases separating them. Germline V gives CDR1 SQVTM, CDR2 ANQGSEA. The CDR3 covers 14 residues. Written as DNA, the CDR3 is TGCAGCGTTGCGCCTAGCCGGCTAACAGATACGCAGTATTTT. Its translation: CSVAPSRLTDTQYF.

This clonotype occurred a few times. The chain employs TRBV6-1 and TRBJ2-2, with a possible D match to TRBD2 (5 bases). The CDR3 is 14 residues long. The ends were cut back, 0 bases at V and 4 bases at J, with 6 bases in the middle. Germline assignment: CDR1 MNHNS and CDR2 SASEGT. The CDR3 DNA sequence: TGTGCCAGCAGTGAAGCGGCGGGCACCGGGGAGCTGTTTTTT. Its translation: CASSEAAGTGELFF.

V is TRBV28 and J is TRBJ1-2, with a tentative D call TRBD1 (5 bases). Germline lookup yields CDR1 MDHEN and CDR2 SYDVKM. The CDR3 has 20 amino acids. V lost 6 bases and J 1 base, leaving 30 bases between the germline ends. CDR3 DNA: TGTGCCAGCAGGTCTAGCGGGGGTTCCTTAGCGCAGGGATTTAACTATGGCTACACCTTC. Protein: CASRSSGGSLAQGFNYGYTF.

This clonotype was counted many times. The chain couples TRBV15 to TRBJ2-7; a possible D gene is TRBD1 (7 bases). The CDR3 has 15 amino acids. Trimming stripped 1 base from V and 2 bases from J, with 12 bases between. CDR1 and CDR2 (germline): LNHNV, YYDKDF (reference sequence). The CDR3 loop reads CATSRAGGPTYEQYF. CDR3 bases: TGTGCCACCAGCAGAGCAGGGGGGCCCACCTACGAGCAGTACTTC.

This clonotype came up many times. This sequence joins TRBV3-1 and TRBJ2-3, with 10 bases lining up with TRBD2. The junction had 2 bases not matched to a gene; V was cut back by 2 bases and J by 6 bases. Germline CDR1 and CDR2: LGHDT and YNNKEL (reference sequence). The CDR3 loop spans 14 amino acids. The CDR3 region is CASSQLAGDDTQYF. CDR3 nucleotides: TGTGCCAGCAGCCAACTAGCGGGGGACGATACGCAGTATTTT.

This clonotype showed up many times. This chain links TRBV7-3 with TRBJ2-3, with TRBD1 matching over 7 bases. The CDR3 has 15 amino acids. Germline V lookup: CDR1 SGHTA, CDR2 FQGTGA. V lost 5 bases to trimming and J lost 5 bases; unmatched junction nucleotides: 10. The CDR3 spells CASSRGQVELDTQYF. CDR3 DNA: TGTGCCAGCAGCCGTGGACAGGTAGAATTAGATACGCAGTATTTT. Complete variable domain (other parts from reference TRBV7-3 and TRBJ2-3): GAGVSQTPSNKVTEKGKYVELRCDPISGHTALYWYRQSLGQGPEFLIYFQGTGAADDSGLPNDRFFAVRPEGSVSTLKIQRTERGDSAVYLCASSRGQVELDTQYFGPGTRLTVL.

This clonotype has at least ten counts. CDR3 nucleotides: TGTGCCAGCAGCGTAGGACAGGGGTTAGCAGATACGCAGTATTTT. Translation gives CASSVGQGLADTQYF. V usage is TRBV9 and J usage is TRBJ2-3; the match to TRBD1 covers 8 bases. CDR3 length: 15 residues. Germline V gene data show CDR1 as SGDLS and CDR2 as YYNGEE. V shed 0 bases and J 4 bases; nucleotides not matched to a gene: 4.

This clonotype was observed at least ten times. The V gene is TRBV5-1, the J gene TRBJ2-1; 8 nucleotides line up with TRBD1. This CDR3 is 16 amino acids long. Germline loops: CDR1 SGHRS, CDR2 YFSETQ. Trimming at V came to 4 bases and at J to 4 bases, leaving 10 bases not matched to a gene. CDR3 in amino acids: CASSSTAGGLYNEQFF. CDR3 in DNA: TGCGCCAGCAGCAGCACAGCAGGGGGCCTGTACAATGAGCAGTTCTTC. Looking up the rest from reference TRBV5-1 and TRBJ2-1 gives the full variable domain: KAGVTQTPRYLIKTRGQQVTLSCSPISGHRSVSWYQQTPGQGLQFLFEYFSETQRNKGNFPGRFSGRQFSNSRSEMNVSTLELGDSALYLCASSSTAGGLYNEQFFGPGTRLTVL.

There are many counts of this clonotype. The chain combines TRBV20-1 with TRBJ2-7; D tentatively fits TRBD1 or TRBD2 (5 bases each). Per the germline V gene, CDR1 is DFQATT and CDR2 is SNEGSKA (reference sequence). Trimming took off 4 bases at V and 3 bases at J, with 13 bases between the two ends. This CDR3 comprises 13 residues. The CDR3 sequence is CSANRDPNYEQYF. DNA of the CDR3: TGCAGTGCTAACCGGGACCCCAACTACGAGCAGTACTTC.